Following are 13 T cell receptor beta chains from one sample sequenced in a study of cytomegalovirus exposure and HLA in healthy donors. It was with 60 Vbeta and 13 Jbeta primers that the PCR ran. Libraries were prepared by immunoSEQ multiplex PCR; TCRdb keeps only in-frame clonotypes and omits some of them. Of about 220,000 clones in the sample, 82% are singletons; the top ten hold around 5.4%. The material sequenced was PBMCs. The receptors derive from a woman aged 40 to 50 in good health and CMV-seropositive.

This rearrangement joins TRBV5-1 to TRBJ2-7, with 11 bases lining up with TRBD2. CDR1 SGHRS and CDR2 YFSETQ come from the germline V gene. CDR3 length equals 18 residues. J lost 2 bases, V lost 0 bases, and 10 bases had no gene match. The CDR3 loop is CASSLAGTSGEIPYEQYF. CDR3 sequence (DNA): TGCGCCAGCAGCTTGGCCGGGACTAGCGGTGAAATCCCCTACGAGCAGTACTTC.

DNA for the CDR3: TGTGCCAGTAGCCCCCAGGCGACTAATGAAAAACTGTTTTTT. Amino acid sequence: CASSPQATNEKLFF. The chain has TRBV19 and TRBJ1-4; no clear D gene. This CDR3 has 14 amino acids. Germline V lookup: CDR1 LNHDA, CDR2 SQIVND (reference sequence). Trimming pared 6 bases from V and 2 bases from J, leaving 10 bases between.

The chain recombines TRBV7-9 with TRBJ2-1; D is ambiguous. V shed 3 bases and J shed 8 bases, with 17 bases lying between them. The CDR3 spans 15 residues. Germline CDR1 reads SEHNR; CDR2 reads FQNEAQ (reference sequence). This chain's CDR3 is CASSLGGQIGDEQFF. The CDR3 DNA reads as TGTGCCAGCAGCTTGGGTGGGCAGATCGGTGATGAGCAGTTCTTC.

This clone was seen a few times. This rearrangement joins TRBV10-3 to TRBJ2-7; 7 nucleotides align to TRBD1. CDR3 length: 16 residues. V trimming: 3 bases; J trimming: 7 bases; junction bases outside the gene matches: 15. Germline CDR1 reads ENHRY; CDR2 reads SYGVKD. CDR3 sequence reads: CAISDLGQILAGEQYF. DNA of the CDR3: TGTGCCATCAGTGATCTGGGACAGATACTTGCCGGGGAGCAGTACTTC.

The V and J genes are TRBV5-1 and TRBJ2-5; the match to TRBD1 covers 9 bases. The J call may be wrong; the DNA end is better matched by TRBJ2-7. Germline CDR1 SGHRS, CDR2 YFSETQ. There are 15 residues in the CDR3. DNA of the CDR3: TGCGCCAGCAGCTTGGCCGGGACAGGGCAGACCGAGCAGTACTTC. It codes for CASSLAGTGQTEQYF.

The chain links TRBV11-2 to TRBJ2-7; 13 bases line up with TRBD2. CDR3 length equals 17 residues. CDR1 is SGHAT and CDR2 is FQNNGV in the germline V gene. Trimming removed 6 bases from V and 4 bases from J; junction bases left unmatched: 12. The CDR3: CASSSGTSGVRWYEQYF. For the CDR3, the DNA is TGTGCCAGCAGTTCCGGGACTAGCGGGGTCAGGTGGTACGAGCAGTACTTC. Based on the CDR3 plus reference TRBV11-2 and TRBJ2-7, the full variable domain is EAGVAQSPRYKIIEKRQSVAFWCNPISGHATLYWYQQILGQGPKLLIQFQNNGVVDDSQLPKDRFSAERLKGVDSTLKIQPAKLEDSAVYLCASSSGTSGVRWYEQYFGPGTRLTVT.

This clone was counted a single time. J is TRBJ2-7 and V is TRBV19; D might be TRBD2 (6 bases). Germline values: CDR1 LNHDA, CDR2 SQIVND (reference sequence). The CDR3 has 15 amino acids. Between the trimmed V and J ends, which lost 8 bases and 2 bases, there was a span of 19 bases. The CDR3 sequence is CASQETGLIPYEQYF. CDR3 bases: TGTGCCAGTCAGGAAACGGGACTGATACCCTACGAGCAGTACTTC.

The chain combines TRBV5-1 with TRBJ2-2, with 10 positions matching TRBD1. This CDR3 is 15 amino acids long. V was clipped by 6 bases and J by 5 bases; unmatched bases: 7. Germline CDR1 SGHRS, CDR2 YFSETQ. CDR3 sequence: CASNAGQGGTGELFF. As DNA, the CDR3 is TGCGCCAGCAATGCAGGACAGGGGGGAACCGGGGAGCTGTTTTTT.

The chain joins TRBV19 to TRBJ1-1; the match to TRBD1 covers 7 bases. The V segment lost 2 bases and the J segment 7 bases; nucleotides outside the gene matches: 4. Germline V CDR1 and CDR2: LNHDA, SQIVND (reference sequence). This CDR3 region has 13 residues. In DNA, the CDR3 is TGTGCCAGTAGTATAAGGGACAGCTATGAAGCTTTCTTT. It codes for CASSIRDSYEAFF.

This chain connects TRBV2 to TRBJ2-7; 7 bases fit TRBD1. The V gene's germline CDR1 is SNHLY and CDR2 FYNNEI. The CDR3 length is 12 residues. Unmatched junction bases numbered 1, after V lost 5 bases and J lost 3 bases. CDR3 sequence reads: CASSRDSYEQYF. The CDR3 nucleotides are TGTGCCAGCAGTCGGGACAGCTACGAGCAGTACTTC.

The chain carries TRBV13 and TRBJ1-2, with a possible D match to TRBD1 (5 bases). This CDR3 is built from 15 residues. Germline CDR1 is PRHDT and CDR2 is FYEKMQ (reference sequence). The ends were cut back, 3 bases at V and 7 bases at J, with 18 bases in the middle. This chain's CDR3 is CASSLVRYQGSGYTF. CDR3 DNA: TGTGCCAGCAGCTTGGTCCGTTACCAGGGAAGTGGCTACACCTTC.

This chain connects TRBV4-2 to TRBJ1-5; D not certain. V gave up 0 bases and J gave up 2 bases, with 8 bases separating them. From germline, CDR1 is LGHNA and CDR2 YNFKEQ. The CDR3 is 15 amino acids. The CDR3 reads CASSQDRQGNQPQHF. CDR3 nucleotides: TGTGCCAGCAGCCAAGATCGGCAGGGCAATCAGCCCCAGCATTTT.

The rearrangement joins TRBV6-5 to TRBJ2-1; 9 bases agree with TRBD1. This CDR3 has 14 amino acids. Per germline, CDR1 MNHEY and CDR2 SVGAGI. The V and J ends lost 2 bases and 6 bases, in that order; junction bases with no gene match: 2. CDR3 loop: CASSYGQGSNEQFF. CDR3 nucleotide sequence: TGTGCCAGCAGTTACGGACAGGGGAGCAATGAGCAGTTCTTC.